A single sample gave rise to the 18 T cell receptor beta chains below, sequenced in a study of blood T cell repertoires in COVID-19. Generated by immunoSEQ multiplex PCR, the TCRdb table keeps only in-frame clones and is missing some. This table holds around 290,000 clones, around 90% found once. Sequences were obtained from PBMCs or T cells enriched from blood (not recorded which). These TCRs come from a woman in her thirties or forties who had recovered from COVID-19.

J is TRBJ2-7 and V is TRBV27; unclear D gene. The germline V gene encodes CDR1 MNHEY and CDR2 SMNVEV (reference sequence). The CDR3 is 13 residues long. V was trimmed by 6 bases and J by 4 bases, leaving 13 bases between them. The CDR3 protein is CASRRASFYEQYF. DNA of the CDR3: TGTGCCAGCAGGAGAGCAAGTTTTTACGAGCAGTACTTC.

The chain carries TRBV5-4 and TRBJ1-2, with D perhaps TRBD1 (6 bases). The CDR3 has 13 residues. Trimming removed 2 bases at V and 7 bases at J, with 12 bases between. CDR1 and CDR2 (germline): SGHNT, YYREEE (reference sequence). The CDR3 protein is CASSFTGSGGYTF. CDR3 sequence (DNA): TGTGCCAGCAGCTTTACAGGGTCAGGTGGCTACACCTTC. Variable domain in full (rest from reference TRBV5-4 and TRBJ1-2): ETGVTQSPTHLIKTRGQQVTLRCSSQSGHNTVSWYQQALGQGPQFIFQYYREEENGRGNFPPRFSGLQFPNYSSELNVNALELDDSALYLCASSFTGSGGYTFGSGTRLTVV.

This chain links TRBV18 with TRBJ2-2; D gene unclear. The CDR3 has 12 residues. Germline V CDR1 and CDR2: KGHSH, LQKENI. Deletions cut 3 bases from V and 10 bases from J, with 9 bases between. CDR3 nucleotide sequence: TGTGCCAGCTCACCCGGTGTCGCGGAGCTGTTTTTT. It translates to CASSPGVAELFF. The variable domain in full, with the rest retrieved from reference TRBV18 and TRBJ2-2, is NAGVMQNPRHLVRRRGQEARLRCSPMKGHSHVYWYRQLPEEGLKFMVYLQKENIIDESGMPKERFSAEFPKEGPSILRIQQVVRGDSAAYFCASSPGVAELFFGEGSRLTVL.

The chain combines TRBV11-2 with TRBJ2-1; D is undetermined. This CDR3 has 15 amino acids. CDR1 and CDR2 from the germline V gene are SGHAT and FQNNGV. With 5 bases removed from V and 8 bases from J, the gap between germline ends came to 19 bases. For the CDR3, the DNA is TGTGCCAGCAGCACCCGTCCCTTAAGAACAGATGAGCAGTTCTTC. It specifies CASSTRPLRTDEQFF.

This clone was counted only a few times. J is TRBJ1-2 and V is TRBV11-2, with 8 bases fitting TRBD1. There are 14 residues in the CDR3. V shed 5 bases, J shed 4 bases, and the junction held 6 bases outside the gene matches. Germline-derived CDR1 and CDR2 are SGHAT and FQNNGV. CDR3 protein: CASSPDRDPYGYTF. The CDR3 nucleotides read TGTGCCAGCAGCCCGGACAGGGATCCCTATGGCTACACCTTC. The entire variable domain, with the rest obtained from reference TRBV11-2 and TRBJ1-2, is as follows: EAGVAQSPRYKIIEKRQSVAFWCNPISGHATLYWYQQILGQGPKLLIQFQNNGVVDDSQLPKDRFSAERLKGVDSTLKIQPAKLEDSAVYLCASSPDRDPYGYTFGSGTRLTVV.

The chain recombines TRBV9 with TRBJ2-5; 7 bases are shared with TRBD1. V was clipped by 0 bases and J by 3 bases; unmatched bases: 5. CDR1 and CDR2 from the germline V gene are SGDLS and YYNGEE. The CDR3 runs 15 residues. DNA of the CDR3: TGTGCCAGCAGCGTAGAGGGACAGAGCGAAGAGACCCAGTACTTC. Translating it yields CASSVEGQSEETQYF.

The V gene is TRBV6-5, the J gene TRBJ1-6, with D hard to call. Deletions cut 7 bases from V and 7 bases from J, with 11 bases between. CDR3 length equals 13 residues. The germline CDR1 and CDR2 sequences are MNHEY and SVGAGI. The CDR3 protein is CASTQAWNSPLHF. The CDR3 DNA reads TGTGCCAGCACCCAAGCATGGAATTCACCCCTCCACTTT.

This chain connects TRBV9 to TRBJ2-1; a possible D gene is TRBD2 (6 bases). V was shortened by 2 bases and J by 4 bases, with 10 bases between the two germline ends. This CDR3 is 14 amino acids long. Per the germline V gene, CDR1 is SGDLS and CDR2 is YYNGEE. CDR3 bases: TGTGCCAGCAGCGTGGGTGGGGGGTACAATGAGCAGTTCTTC. This translates into CASSVGGGYNEQFF.

The J gene is TRBJ1-2, the V gene TRBV6-5, with 9 bases that match TRBD1. V gave up 6 bases and J gave up 8 bases; unmatched junction bases: 13. Germline CDR1 is MNHEY and CDR2 is SVGAGI. The CDR3 runs to 15 residues. This CDR3 is CASRTGTGRPSGYTF. The CDR3, as DNA: TGTGCCAGCAGGACCGGGACAGGGCGGCCTAGCGGCTACACCTTC.

This chain joins TRBV7-2 and TRBJ1-2, with 10 bases fitting TRBD1. The V segment lost 4 bases and the J segment 8 bases; nucleotides outside the gene matches: 10. The CDR3 has 15 residues. Germline V gene data show CDR1 as SGHTA and CDR2 as FQGNSA. CDR3 coding DNA: TGTGCCAGCAGCTCTAGGCCGGGACAGGGGAAAGGCTACACCTTC. Amino acids: CASSSRPGQGKGYTF.

The chain links TRBV18 to TRBJ1-1; no reliable D call. The V and J ends lost 4 bases and 1 base respectively, with 7 bases between them. This CDR3 has 13 amino acids. Germline values: CDR1 KGHSH, CDR2 LQKENI. The CDR3 bases are TGTGCCAGCTCACTTTCGGGGAACACTGAAGCTTTCTTT. Translating gives CASSLSGNTEAFF.

The genes are TRBV4-2 and TRBJ1-4; D is ambiguous. CDR3 length: 13 amino acids. Germline V gives CDR1 LGHNA, CDR2 YNFKEQ. With 0 bases removed from V and 10 bases from J, the gap between germline ends came to 9 bases. In DNA form, the CDR3 reads TGTGCCAGCAGCCAAGAGGGCCAGACAAAACTGTTTTTT. Its translation: CASSQEGQTKLFF.

V gene TRBV5-4 combines with J gene TRBJ2-2, with D perhaps matching TRBD2 (6 bases). V shed 0 bases and J shed 5 bases, with 8 bases lying between them. The CDR3 runs to 14 residues. CDR1 and CDR2 (germline): SGHNT, YYREEE (reference sequence). CDR3 sequence reads: CASSLAGGTGELFF. The CDR3 bases are TGTGCCAGCAGCTTGGCCGGAGGGACCGGGGAGCTGTTTTTT.

The chain recombines TRBV27 with TRBJ1-5; weak D call: TRBD1 (6 bases). Germline CDR1 is MNHEY and CDR2 is SMNVEV (reference sequence). The CDR3 totals 15 residues. V lost 5 bases, J lost 0 bases, and 11 bases lay in between. The CDR3 DNA is TGTGCCAGCAGTAGGACAGCTAATAGCAATCAGCCCCAGCATTTT. The encoded protein is CASSRTANSNQPQHF.

V is TRBV2 and J is TRBJ1-3, with 7 bases that match TRBD1. This CDR3 contains 15 residues. The germline gives CDR1 SNHLY, CDR2 FYNNEI. Losses at the gene ends were 7 bases for V and 4 bases for J; bases not matched to a gene: 10. The CDR3 reads CASKIQGISGNTIYF. The CDR3 nucleotides read TGTGCCAGCAAGATACAGGGGATCTCAGGAAACACCATATATTTT.

This chain joins TRBV19 and TRBJ1-5; 8 bases match TRBD1. Germline assignment: CDR1 LNHDA and CDR2 SQIVND (reference sequence). This CDR3 has 14 amino acids. Losses at the gene ends were 7 bases for V and 5 bases for J; bases not matched to a gene: 7. The CDR3 nucleotides are TGTGCCAGTACTGACAGGGGCCTTTATCAGCCCCAGCATTTT. It codes for CASTDRGLYQPQHF.

This clone appeared once. The rearrangement links TRBV7-2 to TRBJ2-7; 8 nucleotides agree with TRBD1. Trimming at V came to 1 base and at J to 1 base, leaving 0 bases not matched to a gene. The CDR3 extends over 14 amino acids. CDR1 SGHTA and CDR2 FQGNSA come from the germline V gene. CDR3 sequence (DNA): TGTGCCAGCAGCTTAGGGACAGGGTCCTACGAGCAGTACTTC. Its translation: CASSLGTGSYEQYF.

V gene TRBV29-1 combines with J gene TRBJ1-1; TRBD1 matches at 8 bases. The CDR3 has 14 residues. In germline, CDR1 is SQVTM, CDR2 ANQGSEA. Trimming removed 1 base from V and 7 bases from J; junction bases left unmatched: 8. The DNA of the CDR3 is TGCAGCGTTGAAGCCGACAGGGGTGATGATGAAGCTTTCTTT. Protein: CSVEADRGDDEAFF.